This T cell receptor beta chain came from a study of blood T cell dynamics during melanoma immunotherapy. The method was immunoSEQ multiplex PCR; TCRdb's version includes in-frame clones alone and lacks a portion of them. The sample shows under 7,500 clones, approximately 85% of them seen only once. This CDR3 spans 15 amino acids. V gave up 1 base and J gave up 7 bases; unmatched junction bases: 3. Germline V lookup: CDR1 LGHNT, CDR2 FRNRAP. This sample's time point: pre-treatment baseline. This chain connects TRBV12-5 to TRBJ2-2, with 10 bases fitting TRBD1. The origin of this receptor is a human donor with melanoma. The sequenced sample was blood, obtained from a patient treated with checkpoint blockade. CDR3 region: CASGLGDRGNGELFF. CDR3 coding DNA: TGTGCTAGTGGTTTGGGGGACAGGGGAAACGGGGAGCTGTTTTTT.